The 31 T cell receptor beta chains presented below share a single source sample, sequenced in a study of T-cell reconstitution after alpha-beta-depleted transplantation in children. Unique molecular identifiers were incorporated into the prepared TCRbeta library. In TCRdb, the PCR reads were re-called with MiXCR into one record per CDR3 protein. This table has under 300,000 distinct CDR3 sequences, approximately 9.9% appearing once. Here the sequenced sample was PBMCs from the stem cell graft donor, taken from the stem cell graft. Receptors originate from a human donor who donated a stem cell graft to a child with SCID.

The sample holds many counts of this clonotype. The rearrangement uses TRBV4-1 and TRBJ1-2; D unclear. The CDR3 has 14 residues. Germline values: CDR1 MGHRA, CDR2 YSYEKL. The V end lost 1 base, the J end lost 3 bases, and 9 bases lay between the germline ends. The DNA of the CDR3 is TGCGCCAGCAGCCAAGCGCTGTGGGACTATGGCTACACCTTC. This translates into CASSQALWDYGYTF.

This clonotype showed up many times. The rearrangement joins TRBV29-1 to TRBJ1-5; a possible D gene is TRBD1 (5 bases). The length of the CDR3 is 13 residues. Germline CDR1 reads SQVTM; CDR2 reads ANQGSEA. The V and J ends lost 4 bases and 6 bases respectively, with 13 bases between them. The DNA of the CDR3 is TGCAGCGTTGGGTGGGGACGGAGTCAGCCCCAGCATTTT. Translating it yields CSVGWGRSQPQHF.

The chain couples TRBV5-1 to TRBJ1-2, with 11 bases identical to TRBD1. V shed 5 bases and J 6 bases; nucleotides not matched to a gene: 12. The CDR3 has 16 residues. Germline CDR1 SGHRS, CDR2 YFSETQ. The CDR3 nucleotides read TGCGCCAGCAGGCCGATTGGGCGGACAGGGGGCGATGGCTACACCTTC. Translating it yields CASRPIGRTGGDGYTF.

This clonotype was observed many times. The V gene is TRBV7-9, the J gene TRBJ2-3; 9 bases align to TRBD2. This CDR3 comprises 16 residues. The trim removed 7 bases at V and 2 bases at J, leaving 10 bases unmatched. Per the germline V gene, CDR1 is SEHNR and CDR2 is FQNEAQ (reference sequence). The CDR3 sequence is CASTKSLAGPTDTQYF. The CDR3 DNA reads as TGTGCCAGCACCAAATCCCTAGCGGGGCCCACAGATACGCAGTATTTT. The whole variable domain, remainder taken from reference TRBV7-9 and TRBJ2-3, is DTGVSQNPRHKITKRGQNVTFRCDPISEHNRLYWYRQTLGQGPEFLTYFQNEAQLEKSRLLSDRFSAERPKGSFSTLEIQRTEQGDSAMYLCASTKSLAGPTDTQYFGPGTRLTVL.

The chain couples TRBV18 to TRBJ2-6; the D is unclear. Germline lookup yields CDR1 KGHSH and CDR2 LQKENI. The V gene lost 6 bases and the J gene lost 0 bases, with 6 bases spanning the gap. This CDR3 is built from 14 residues. CDR3 sequence (DNA): TGTGCCAGCTCCCGCAGCTCTGGGGCCAACGTCCTGACTTTC. Translation: CASSRSSGANVLTF.

This clonotype showed up many times. This rearrangement joins TRBV12-3 or TRBV12-4 to TRBJ2-2; TRBD1 matches at 7 bases. The CDR3 spans 12 residues. V dropped 6 bases and J dropped 7; count of bases not matched to a gene: 2. CDR3 sequence (DNA): TGTGCCAGCAGGACAGGGAGCGGGGAGCTGTTTTTT. Translating gives CASRTGSGELFF.

A word on this clonotype: A much larger clonotype is one base distant, so this may be a read error. This CDR3 is CASSPGRSGPSYQETQHF. The CDR3 DNA sequence: TGCGCCAGCAGCCCCGGGCGCAGCGGGCCATCCTACCAAGAGACCCAGCACTTC. The chain carries TRBV5-1 and TRBJ2-5, with D perhaps matching TRBD2 (6 bases). The CDR3 covers 18 residues. The germline V gene encodes CDR1 SGHRS and CDR2 YFSETQ.

This clonotype has ten or more counts. J is TRBJ2-1 and V is TRBV7-9; D is perhaps TRBD2 (7 bases). Between the trimmed V and J ends, which lost 3 bases and 2 bases, there was a span of 8 bases. The length of the CDR3 is 14 residues. Looked up from germline, CDR1 is SEHNR and CDR2 is FQNEAQ (reference sequence). CDR3 nucleotides: TGTGCCAGCAGCTTGGGGGGGCCCTACAATGAGCAGTTCTTC. This encodes CASSLGGPYNEQFF.

This clonotype was counted ten times or more. The V gene is TRBV6-5, the J gene TRBJ1-1, with D possibly matching TRBD1 (5 bases). CDR1 is MNHEY and CDR2 is SVGAGI in the germline V gene. The V end lost 4 bases, the J end lost 1 base, and 16 bases lay between the germline ends. This CDR3 comprises 16 residues. In DNA form, the CDR3 reads TGTGCCAGCAGTTTGTTGACCAGGGACCCGAACACTGAAGCTTTCTTT. This encodes CASSLLTRDPNTEAFF.

This clonotype was counted ten times or more. The chain couples TRBV4-1 to TRBJ1-1, with a possible D match to TRBD1 (6 bases). Trimming cost V 3 bases and J 3 bases, with 20 bases left between them. The CDR3 is 17 amino acids. CDR1 MGHRA and CDR2 YSYEKL come from the germline V gene. This chain's CDR3 is CASSHHLGGKTDTEAFF. Here the CDR3 DNA reads TGCGCCAGCAGCCACCACCTAGGGGGGAAGACGGACACTGAAGCTTTCTTT.

This clonotype has ten or more counts. The gene calls are TRBV7-3 and TRBJ2-3, with a weak D call TRBD2 (7 bases). The CDR3 spans 15 residues. The germline CDR1 and CDR2 sequences are SGHTA and FQGTGA. Trimming removed 2 bases from V and 2 bases from J, with 11 bases in between. The chain's CDR3 is CASSLGGGATDTQYF. The DNA of the CDR3 is TGTGCCAGCAGCTTAGGAGGGGGGGCCACAGATACGCAGTATTTT. The variable domain in full, with the rest retrieved from reference TRBV7-3 and TRBJ2-3, is GAGVSQTPSNKVTEKGKYVELRCDPISGHTALYWYRQSLGQGPEFLIYFQGTGAADDSGLPNDRFFAVRPEGSVSTLKIQRTERGDSAVYLCASSLGGGATDTQYFGPGTRLTVL.

The sample holds many counts of this clonotype. CDR3 sequence (DNA): TGCGCCAGCAGCTTTGGGATTCCGAACAATGAGCAGTTCTTC. It translates to CASSFGIPNNEQFF. The chain employs TRBV5-1 and TRBJ2-1; D not resolved. The CDR3 totals 14 residues. Germline V gene lookup returns CDR1 SGHRS and CDR2 YFSETQ. V was shortened by 2 bases and J by 5 bases, with 11 bases between the two germline ends.

Regarding this clonotype: A junction boundary mismatches the germline segment, possibly from a read error. This rearrangement joins TRBV3-1 to TRBJ2-4; D is perhaps TRBD1 or TRBD2 (7 bases each). CDR1 is LGHDT, CDR2 YNNKEL, per germline (reference sequence). This CDR3 has 19 residues. CDR3 loop: CASCQRGEGADPLRNIQYF. Here the CDR3 DNA reads TGTGCCAGCTGCCAGCGGGGCGAGGGGGCGGACCCACTCAGAAACATTCAGTACTTC.

The chain joins TRBV28 to TRBJ2-7; D gene uncertain. V was cut by 5 bases and J by 0 bases, with 14 bases left in between. The CDR3 runs to 15 residues. CDR1 is MDHEN and CDR2 is SYDVKM in the germline V gene. The CDR3 coding sequence is TGTGCCAGCAGTGCCGGCCCTATGAGCTCCTACGAGCAGTACTTC. This sequence encodes CASSAGPMSSYEQYF.

This clonotype was found many times. This chain links TRBV5-8 with TRBJ2-3, with D unresolved. In germline, CDR1 is SGHTS, CDR2 YDEGEE. CDR3 length equals 11 residues. Trimming shortened V by 5 bases and J by 6 bases, and 7 bases separated the two germline ends. CDR3 loop: CASRVRDTQYF. CDR3 coding DNA: TGTGCCAGCAGGGTCAGGGATACGCAGTATTTT.

This clonotype appeared many times. The chain joins TRBV7-2 to TRBJ1-5, with D unclear. CDR3 length: 13 amino acids. V dropped 6 bases and J dropped 1 base, with 7 bases sitting between them. From germline, CDR1 is SGHTA and CDR2 FQGNSA. CDR3 region: CASRRESNQPQHF. The CDR3 DNA sequence: TGTGCCAGCAGAAGGGAGAGCAATCAGCCCCAGCATTTT.

This clonotype has only a few counts. The chain recombines TRBV28 with TRBJ2-1, with TRBD1 as a possible D gene (5 bases). Germline-derived CDR1 and CDR2 are MDHEN and SYDVKM. The CDR3 consists of 15 residues. The V end lost 3 bases, the J end lost 9 bases, and 18 bases lay between the germline ends. The chain's CDR3 is CASSLGLVTVGEQFF. In nucleotides, the CDR3 is TGTGCCAGCAGTTTGGGGCTAGTCACCGTCGGTGAGCAGTTCTTC.

This clonotype was detected a few times. The rearrangement joins TRBV6-5 to TRBJ1-3; tentative D call: TRBD1 (6 bases). The germline CDR1 and CDR2 sequences are MNHEY and SVGAGI. Deletions cut 2 bases from V and 9 bases from J, with 20 bases between. This CDR3 has 16 amino acids. CDR3 in amino acids: CASSYEAGLIGGTIYF. The CDR3 DNA sequence: TGTGCCAGCAGTTACGAAGCGGGGCTAATAGGGGGCACCATATATTTT.

This clonotype was observed many times. The chain carries TRBV10-2 and TRBJ1-6; D might be TRBD1 (5 bases). Germline CDR1 and CDR2: WSHSY and SAAADI. CDR3 length equals 14 residues. V lost 5 bases, J lost 7 bases, and 12 bases lay in between. Here the CDR3 DNA reads TGCGCCAGCAGTAAGGGACGGAGAAATTCACCCCTCCACTTT. It codes for CASSKGRRNSPLHF.

The table lists this clonotype with many counts. CDR3 sequence reads: CASSARDRGFGFF. CDR3 nucleotide sequence: TGTGCCAGCAGTGCCCGGGACAGGGGCTTTGGGTTCTTC. J is TRBJ2-1 and V is TRBV6-1; TRBD1 matches at 10 bases. The CDR3 sequence is 13 residues long. Unmatched junction bases numbered 9, after V lost 4 bases and J lost 15 bases. The germline CDR1 and CDR2 sequences are MNHNS and SASEGT.

There are many counts of this clonotype. This chain joins TRBV5-1 and TRBJ1-2; possible D gene TRBD1, 6 bases. CDR1 is SGHRS, CDR2 YFSETQ, per germline. The CDR3 is 13 amino acids. V lost 4 bases and J lost 4, with 11 bases in between. The CDR3 here is CASSATGTYGYTF. The CDR3 DNA is TGCGCCAGCAGCGCCACAGGGACCTATGGCTACACCTTC.

This clonotype was observed many times. The chain is built from TRBV5-1 and TRBJ2-3; 13 positions agree with TRBD2. CDR3 length: 16 residues. Germline CDR1 and CDR2: SGHRS and YFSETQ. Trimming took 4 bases from V and 6 from J; bases not matched to a gene: 8. CDR3 amino acids: CASSPGLAGSMDTQYF. CDR3 DNA: TGCGCCAGCAGCCCGGGACTAGCGGGGTCCATGGATACGCAGTATTTT.

V usage is TRBV19 and J usage is TRBJ1-1; a weak D match, TRBD1 (5 bases). The germline gives CDR1 LNHDA, CDR2 SQIVND (reference sequence). Between the trimmed V and J ends, which lost 7 bases and 3 bases, there was a span of 15 bases. The CDR3 is made up of 14 amino acids. CDR3 protein: CASTGGTGYTEAFF. CDR3 nucleotides: TGTGCCAGTACCGGGGGTACCGGGTACACTGAAGCTTTCTTT. The variable domain in full, completed from reference TRBV19 and TRBJ1-1, reads DGGITQSPKYLFRKEGQNVTLSCEQNLNHDAMYWYRQDPGQGLRLIYYSQIVNDFQKGDIAEGYSVSREKKESFPLTVTSAQKNPTAFYLCASTGGTGYTEAFFGQGTRLTVV.

Ten or more counts support this clonotype. The chain combines TRBV28 with TRBJ1-6, with D possibly being TRBD1 (6 bases). The CDR3 loop spans 15 amino acids. Germline CDR1 and CDR2: MDHEN and SYDVKM. V was trimmed by 8 bases and J by 10 bases, leaving 21 bases between them. In nucleotides, the CDR3 is TGTGCCAGCGGAGAATATCCGGGGGGCAAATCACCCCTCCACTTT. Amino acid sequence: CASGEYPGGKSPLHF.

At least ten counts were recorded for this clonotype. The chain joins TRBV5-1 to TRBJ1-5; D unresolved. The CDR3 totals 14 residues. Germline V gives CDR1 SGHRS, CDR2 YFSETQ. With 1 base removed from V and 4 bases from J, the gap between germline ends came to 9 bases. The DNA of the CDR3 is TGCGCCAGCAGCTTGTCCCCGGGGAATCAGCCCCAGCATTTT. Amino acid sequence: CASSLSPGNQPQHF.

This clonotype was seen at least ten times. This sequence joins TRBV5-1 and TRBJ2-6; weak D call: TRBD1 (5 bases). Germline CDR1 reads SGHRS; CDR2 reads YFSETQ. This CDR3 has 14 amino acids. Trimming shortened V by 6 bases and J by 0 bases, and 7 bases separated the two germline ends. CDR3 sequence: CASTQGSGANVLTF. CDR3 nucleotide sequence: TGCGCCAGCACCCAGGGCTCTGGGGCCAACGTCCTGACTTTC. Based on the CDR3 plus reference TRBV5-1 and TRBJ2-6, the full variable domain is KAGVTQTPRYLIKTRGQQVTLSCSPISGHRSVSWYQQTPGQGLQFLFEYFSETQRNKGNFPGRFSGRQFSNSRSEMNVSTLELGDSALYLCASTQGSGANVLTFGAGSRLTVL.

This clonotype appeared many times. The chain employs TRBV6-1 and TRBJ1-2; 8 bases line up with TRBD1. V trimming: 5 bases; J trimming: 0 bases; junction bases outside the gene matches: 5. The CDR3 length is 15 residues. Looked up from germline, CDR1 is MNHNS and CDR2 is SASEGT. The CDR3 is CASSPQGASNYGYTF. CDR3 nucleotides: TGTGCCAGCAGTCCGCAGGGGGCCTCTAACTATGGCTACACCTTC.

This clonotype was counted many times. The V and J genes are TRBV2 and TRBJ1-2; D gene ambiguous. Germline V gene lookup returns CDR1 SNHLY and CDR2 FYNNEI. The V and J ends lost 2 bases and 0 bases respectively, with 7 bases between them. This CDR3 spans 14 amino acids. The CDR3 coding sequence is TGTGCCAGCAGTGAATCGGCAGCTAACTATGGCTACACCTTC. Amino acid sequence: CASSESAANYGYTF.

This clonotype was picked up many times. V gene TRBV5-1 combines with J gene TRBJ1-2, with D possibly being TRBD1 (6 bases). Trimming shortened V by 2 bases and J by 4 bases, and 12 bases separated the two germline ends. Germline V gives CDR1 SGHRS, CDR2 YFSETQ. The CDR3 has 14 amino acids. CDR3 DNA: TGCGCCAGCAGCTTCCCGGGGGCGGGCTATGGCTACACCTTC. It translates to CASSFPGAGYGYTF. The entire variable domain, with the rest obtained from reference TRBV5-1 and TRBJ1-2, is as follows: KAGVTQTPRYLIKTRGQQVTLSCSPISGHRSVSWYQQTPGQGLQFLFEYFSETQRNKGNFPGRFSGRQFSNSRSEMNVSTLELGDSALYLCASSFPGAGYGYTFGSGTRLTVV.

The gene calls are TRBV20-1 and TRBJ1-3; D remains unclear. Trimming cost V 3 bases and J 0 bases, with 6 bases left between them. CDR3 length equals 13 residues. Germline values: CDR1 DFQATT, CDR2 SNEGSKA (reference sequence). CDR3 loop: CSASSISGNTIYF. DNA for the CDR3: TGCAGTGCTAGTTCGATCTCTGGAAACACCATATATTTT.

This clonotype has a handful of counts. Here the CDR3 omits its conserved ending phenylalanine or tryptophan, so a read error is the likely source. The DNA is left out, because the CDR3 cannot be placed on it with certainty; the CDR3 is given as TCRdb lists it. The V gene is TRBV5-6, the J gene TRBJ2-5; the D call TRBD1 from the table was never checked on the DNA. Per germline, CDR1 SGHDT and CDR2 YYEEEE. The CDR3 spans 14 residues, counting both ends. The CDR3 loop reads CASSFGAGPTSSRV.